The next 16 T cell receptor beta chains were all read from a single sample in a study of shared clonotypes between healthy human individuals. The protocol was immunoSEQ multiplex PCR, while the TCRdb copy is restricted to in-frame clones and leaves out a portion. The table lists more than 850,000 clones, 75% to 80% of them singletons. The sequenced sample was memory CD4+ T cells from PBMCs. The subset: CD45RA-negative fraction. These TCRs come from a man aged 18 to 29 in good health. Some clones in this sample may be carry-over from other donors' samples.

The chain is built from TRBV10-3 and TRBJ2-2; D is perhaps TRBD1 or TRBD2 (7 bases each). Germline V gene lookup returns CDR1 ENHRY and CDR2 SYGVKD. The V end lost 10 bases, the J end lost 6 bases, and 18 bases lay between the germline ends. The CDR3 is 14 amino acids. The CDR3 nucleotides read TGTGCCACCCGGCAGGGGGGGGCGTCCGGGGAGCTGTTTTTT. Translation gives CATRQGGASGELFF.

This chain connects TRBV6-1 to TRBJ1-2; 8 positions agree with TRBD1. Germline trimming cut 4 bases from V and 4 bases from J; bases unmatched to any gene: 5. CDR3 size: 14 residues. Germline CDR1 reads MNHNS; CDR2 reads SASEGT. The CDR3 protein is CASSASTGVYGYTF. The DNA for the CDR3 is TGTGCCAGCAGTGCCTCGACAGGGGTCTATGGCTACACCTTC.

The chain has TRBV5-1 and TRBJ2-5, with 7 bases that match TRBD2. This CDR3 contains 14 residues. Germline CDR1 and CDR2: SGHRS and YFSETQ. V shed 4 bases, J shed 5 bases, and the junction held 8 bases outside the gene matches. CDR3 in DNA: TGCGCCAGCAGCCCGGGACTAAGAGGGGAGACCCAGTACTTC. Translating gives CASSPGLRGETQYF.

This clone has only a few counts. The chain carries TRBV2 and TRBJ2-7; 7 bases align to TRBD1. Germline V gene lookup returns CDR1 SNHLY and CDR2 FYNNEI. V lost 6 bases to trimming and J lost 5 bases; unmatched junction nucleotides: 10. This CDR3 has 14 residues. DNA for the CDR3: TGTGCCAGCAGGCGACAGGGAAACGCAGACGAGCAGTACTTC. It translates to CASRRQGNADEQYF. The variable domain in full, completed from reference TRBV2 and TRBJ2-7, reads EPEVTQTPSHQVTQMGQEVILRCVPISNHLYFYWYRQILGQKVEFLVSFYNNEISEKSEIFDDQFSVERPDGSNFTLKIRSTKLEDSAMYFCASRRQGNADEQYFGPGTRLTVT.

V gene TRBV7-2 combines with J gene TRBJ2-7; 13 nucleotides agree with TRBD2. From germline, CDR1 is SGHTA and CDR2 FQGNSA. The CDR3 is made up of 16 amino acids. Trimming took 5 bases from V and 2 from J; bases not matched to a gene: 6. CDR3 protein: CASSQTSGRPPYEQYF. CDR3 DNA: TGTGCCAGCAGCCAGACTAGCGGGAGGCCCCCCTACGAGCAGTACTTC.

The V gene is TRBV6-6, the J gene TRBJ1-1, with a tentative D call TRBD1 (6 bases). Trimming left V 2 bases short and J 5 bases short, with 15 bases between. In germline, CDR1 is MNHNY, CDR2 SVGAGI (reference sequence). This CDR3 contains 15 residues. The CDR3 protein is CASSYLDGRGTEAFF. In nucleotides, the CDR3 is TGTGCCAGCAGTTACCTCGACGGGAGGGGGACTGAAGCTTTCTTT.

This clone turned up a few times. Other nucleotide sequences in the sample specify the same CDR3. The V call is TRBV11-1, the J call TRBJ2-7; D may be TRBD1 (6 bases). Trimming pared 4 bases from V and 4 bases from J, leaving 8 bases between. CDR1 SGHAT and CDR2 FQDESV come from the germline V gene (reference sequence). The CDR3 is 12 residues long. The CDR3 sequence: CASSSDRYEQYF. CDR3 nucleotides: TGTGCCAGCAGCTCTGACAGGTACGAGCAGTACTTC.

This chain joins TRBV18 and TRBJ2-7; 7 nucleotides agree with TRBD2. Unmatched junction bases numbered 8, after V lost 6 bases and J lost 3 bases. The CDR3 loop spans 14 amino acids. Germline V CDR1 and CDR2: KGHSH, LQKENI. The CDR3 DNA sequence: TGTGCCAGCTCGCCAACTAGCGACCACTACGAGCAGTACTTC. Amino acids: CASSPTSDHYEQYF.

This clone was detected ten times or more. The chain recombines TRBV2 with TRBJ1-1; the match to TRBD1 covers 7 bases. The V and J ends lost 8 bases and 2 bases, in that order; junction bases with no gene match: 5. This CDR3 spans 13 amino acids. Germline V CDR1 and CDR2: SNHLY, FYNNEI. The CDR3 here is CASVRQGNTEAFF. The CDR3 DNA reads TGTGCCAGCGTACGACAGGGTAACACTGAAGCTTTCTTT. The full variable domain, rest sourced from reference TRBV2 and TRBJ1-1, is EPEVTQTPSHQVTQMGQEVILRCVPISNHLYFYWYRQILGQKVEFLVSFYNNEISEKSEIFDDQFSVERPDGSNFTLKIRSTKLEDSAMYFCASVRQGNTEAFFGQGTRLTVV.

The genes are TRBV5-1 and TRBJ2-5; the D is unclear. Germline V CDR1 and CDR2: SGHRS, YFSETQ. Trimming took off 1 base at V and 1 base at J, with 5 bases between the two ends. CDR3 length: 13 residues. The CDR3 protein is CASSLQIQETQYF. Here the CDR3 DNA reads TGCGCCAGCAGCTTGCAGATCCAAGAGACCCAGTACTTC.

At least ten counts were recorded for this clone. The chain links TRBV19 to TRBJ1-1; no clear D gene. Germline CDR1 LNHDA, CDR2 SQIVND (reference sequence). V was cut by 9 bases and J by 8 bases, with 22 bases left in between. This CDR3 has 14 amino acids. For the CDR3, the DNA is TGTGCCAGCAAATCTTCCGGCGGGGTAGCAGAAGCTTTCTTT. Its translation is CASKSSGGVAEAFF.

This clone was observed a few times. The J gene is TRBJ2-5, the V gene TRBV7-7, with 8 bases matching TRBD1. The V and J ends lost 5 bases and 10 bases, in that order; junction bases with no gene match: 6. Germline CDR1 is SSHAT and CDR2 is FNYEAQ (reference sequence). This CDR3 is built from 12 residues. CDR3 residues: CASSQTGVDQYF. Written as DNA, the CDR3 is TGTGCCAGCAGCCAGACAGGGGTCGACCAGTACTTC.

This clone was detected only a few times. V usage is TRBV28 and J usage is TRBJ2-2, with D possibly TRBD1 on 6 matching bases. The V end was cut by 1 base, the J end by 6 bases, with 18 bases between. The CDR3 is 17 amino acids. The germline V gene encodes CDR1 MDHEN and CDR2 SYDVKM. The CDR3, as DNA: TGTGCCAGCAGTTTATTGGGGACACCCACTATCGCCGGGGAGCTGTTTTTT. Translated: CASSLLGTPTIAGELFF. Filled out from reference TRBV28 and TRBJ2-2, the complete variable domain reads DVKVTQSSRYLVKRTGEKVFLECVQDMDHENMFWYRQDPGLGLRLIYFSYDVKMKEKGDIPEGYSVSREKKERFSLILESASTNQTSMYLCASSLLGTPTIAGELFFGEGSRLTVL.

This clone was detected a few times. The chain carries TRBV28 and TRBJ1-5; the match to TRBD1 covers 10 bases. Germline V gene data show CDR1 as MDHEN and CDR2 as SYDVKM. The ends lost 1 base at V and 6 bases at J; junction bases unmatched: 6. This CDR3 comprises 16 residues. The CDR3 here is CASSLSGQGFGQPQHF. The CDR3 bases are TGTGCCAGCAGTTTATCGGGACAGGGGTTCGGTCAGCCCCAGCATTTT.

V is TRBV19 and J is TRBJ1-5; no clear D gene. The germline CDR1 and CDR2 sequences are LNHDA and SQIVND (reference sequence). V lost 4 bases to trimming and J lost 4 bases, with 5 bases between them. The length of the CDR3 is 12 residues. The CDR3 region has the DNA TGTGCCAGTAGTACCCGTAATCAGCCCCAGCATTTT. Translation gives CASSTRNQPQHF.

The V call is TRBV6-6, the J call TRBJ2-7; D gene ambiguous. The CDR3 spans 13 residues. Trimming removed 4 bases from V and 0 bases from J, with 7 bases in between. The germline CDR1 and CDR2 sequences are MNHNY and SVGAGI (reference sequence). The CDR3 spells CASSLVYSYEQYF. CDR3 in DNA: TGTGCCAGCAGTTTAGTCTACTCCTACGAGCAGTACTTC.